A selection of T cell receptor beta chains follows, all from one sample in a study of T cells after posttransplantation cyclophosphamide. Profiled with immunoSEQ multiplex PCR; TCRdb holds only in-frame clones, not every one. The table shows tens of thousands of clones, with roughly two thirds occurring only once. The sample consisted of memory CD4+ T cells sorted from PBMCs. The receptors were sampled from a woman in her sixties in good health, CMV-negative, and a related stem cell transplant donor. Each CDR3 is given with its conserved first and last residue. The order of the fields is CDR3 protein, CDR3 DNA, clone size, D gene, V gene, J gene. D genes are given only for firm matches. Size values are once, few and many counts, or a class for expanded clones, and some rows have none.

CASSTGGVTGELFF	TGCGCCAGCAGCACAGGGGGAGTAACCGGGGAGCTGTTTTTT	-	TRBD1	TRBV5-1	TRBJ2-2
CASSAPGTEAFF	TGTGCCAGCAGCGCCCCGGGCACTGAAGCTTTCTTT	-	-	TRBV7-2	TRBJ1-1
CASSWGTHTEAFF	TGTGCCAGCAGTTGGGGGACTCACACTGAAGCTTTCTTT	-	-	TRBV28	TRBJ1-1
CASSSPGSIVF	TGTGCCAGCAGCTCACCCGGTAGTATTGTCTTT	-	-	TRBV7-9	TRBJ1-1
CSVEDPSGTDTQYF	TGCAGCGTTGAAGACCCTAGCGGCACAGATACGCAGTATTTT	few	-	TRBV29-1	TRBJ2-3
CASSQVTSGGSYEQYF	TGCGCCAGCAGCCAGGTCACTAGCGGGGGTTCCTACGAGCAGTACTTC	-	TRBD2	TRBV4-1	TRBJ2-7
CAISERAGGQPQHF	TGTGCCATCAGTGAGAGGGCAGGGGGTCAGCCCCAGCATTTT	-	TRBD1	TRBV10-3	TRBJ1-5
CAVTGTSTDTQYF	TGTGCCGTGACAGGGACTAGCACAGATACGCAGTATTTT	-	-	TRBV10-3	TRBJ2-3
CASSLGGLSSYEQYF	TGTGCCAGCAGCTTAGGGGGACTGAGCTCCTACGAGCAGTACTTC	-	-	TRBV7-2	TRBJ2-7
CASSWGTRQPQHF	TGTGCCAGCAGTTGGGGGACAAGGCAGCCCCAGCATTTT	-	-	TRBV2	TRBJ1-5
CASGAERDSYNEQFF	TGTGCCAGCGGGGCTGAGCGGGACTCCTACAATGAGCAGTTCTTC	-	TRBD2	TRBV14	TRBJ2-1
CASEQRYEQYF	TGTGCCAGCGAGCAGCGCTACGAGCAGTACTTC	medium-sized	-	TRBV2	TRBJ2-7
CASLPGQGYHQPQHF	TGTGCCAGCCTACCGGGACAGGGGTATCATCAGCCCCAGCATTTT	-	TRBD1	TRBV19	TRBJ1-5
CASSYSSGGEETQYF	TGTGCCAGCAGCTACTCGAGCGGGGGGGAAGAGACCCAGTACTTC	few	TRBD2	TRBV7-3	TRBJ2-5
CASSSRERATDTQYF	TGTGCCAGCAGTAGCCGGGAACGGGCGACAGATACGCAGTATTTT	-	-	TRBV6-5	TRBJ2-3
CAWSAGQGLGYTF	TGTGCCTGGAGCGCTGGACAGGGGTTGGGCTACACCTTC	-	TRBD1	TRBV30	TRBJ1-2
CASSFLPGQGVKMNTEAFF	TGTGCCAGCAGCTTTTTACCGGGACAGGGGGTGAAGATGAACACTGAAGCTTTCTTT	-	TRBD1	TRBV5-5	TRBJ1-1
CSVQERPGGYTF	TGCAGCGTTCAGGAAAGGCCAGGAGGCTACACCTTC	-	-	TRBV29-1	TRBJ1-2